The rows below give T cell receptor beta chains drawn from one sample of a study of blood T cells in healthy people across ages. TCRdb reanalysed the 5' RACE reads using MiXCR and keeps one entry per CDR3 protein. This sample has under 2 million distinct CDR3 sequences, with about 32% found just once. Material for sequencing was blood. These receptors all come from a woman aged 25 to 39 in good health. Each CDR3 is given with its conserved first and last residue. D genes are given only for firm matches. Clone size is given for some rows only: seen once, a few or many times, or a class if the clone is expanded.

V,J,size,D,CDR3,DNA
TRBV30,TRBJ2-7,.,TRBD2,CAWSVNSGLYEQYF,TGTGCCTGGAGTGTCAATAGCGGGCTCTACGAGCAGTACTTC
TRBV25-1,TRBJ2-5,many,TRBD2,CASSRLAGGLGETQYF,TGTGCCAGCAGTCGGCTAGCGGGGGGCTTGGGGGAGACCCAGTACTTC
TRBV6-1,TRBJ2-7,.,TRBD2,CALGTSGSSEQYF,TGTGCCCTCGGGACTAGCGGGAGCAGTGAGCAGTACTTC
TRBV6-1,TRBJ2-7,.,TRBD1,CANSEGTGGRKQYF,TGTGCCAACAGTGAAGGGACAGGGGGCAGAAAGCAGTACTTC
TRBV6-2/TRBV6-3,TRBJ2-2,.,TRBD2,CASSKLAGLFGELFF,TGTGCCAGCAGTAAACTAGCGGGATTGTTCGGGGAGCTGTTTTTT
TRBV2,TRBJ2-5,.,TRBD1,CASISGTVSGETQYF,TGTGCCAGCATCTCCGGGACAGTTTCTGGAGAGACCCAGTACTTC
TRBV28,TRBJ2-7,.,.,CAGSFNPRHEQYF,TGTGCCGGCAGTTTCAACCCTAGGCACGAGCAGTACTTC
TRBV4-1,TRBJ2-3,.,.,CASSQGGRGTTDTQYF,TGCGCCAGCAGCCAAGGGGGGCGGGGGACCACAGATACGCAGTATTTT
TRBV18,TRBJ2-4,few,.,CASGPAGDLDIQYF,TGTGCCAGCGGACCCGCAGGGGATTTGGACATTCAGTACTTC
TRBV7-9,TRBJ2-5,.,.,CASSPLDSTYQETQYF,TGTGCCAGCAGCCCGTTAGACAGCACGTACCAAGAGACCCAGTACTTC
TRBV4-1,TRBJ2-7,.,.,CASSQDEAGGGYEQYF,TGCGCCAGCAGCCAAGATGAGGCAGGGGGAGGGTACGAGCAGTACTTC
TRBV20-1,TRBJ1-4,few,.,CSALSRRATNEKLFF,TGCAGTGCGCTTTCGAGGAGAGCAACTAATGAAAAACTGTTTTTT
TRBV20-1,TRBJ1-5,few,TRBD1,CSARGGDRVRDQPQHF,TGCAGTGCTAGGGGGGGGGACAGGGTCAGGGATCAGCCCCAGCATTTT
TRBV12-3/TRBV12-4,TRBJ2-5,few,.,CASTRKRDPRLETQYF,TGTGCCAGCACCAGAAAAAGGGACCCACGCCTGGAGACCCAGTACTTC
TRBV5-1,TRBJ1-3,.,.,CASSSNSVSGNTIYF,TGCGCCAGCAGCTCCAACAGCGTTTCTGGAAACACCATATATTTT
TRBV4-2,TRBJ2-7,.,.,CASSQVDKTYEQYF,TGTGCCAGCAGCCAAGTGGACAAGACCTACGAGCAGTACTTC
TRBV9,TRBJ1-2,few,.,CASSVEPQGSGDGYTF,TGTGCCAGCAGCGTAGAGCCCCAGGGCTCTGGGGATGGCTACACCTTC
TRBV3-1,TRBJ2-7,.,TRBD1,CANSAPGQGYYEQYF,TGTGCCAACAGCGCACCGGGACAGGGCTACTACGAGCAGTACTTC
TRBV20-1,TRBJ2-7,.,TRBD1,CSVRGTGSYEQYF,TGCAGTGTTAGAGGGACAGGGTCCTACGAGCAGTACTTC
TRBV3-1,TRBJ1-1,.,.,CASSQGDVRGTEAFF,TGTGCCAGCAGCCAAGGGGACGTCAGGGGCACTGAAGCTTTCTTT
TRBV28,TRBJ1-1,.,TRBD1,CASRPVGTGVNTEAFF,TGTGCCAGCAGACCTGTTGGGACAGGGGTGAACACTGAAGCTTTCTTT
TRBV9,TRBJ2-3,.,TRBD2,CASSVANLAGSTDTQYF,TGTGCCAGCAGCGTAGCTAACCTAGCGGGTAGCACAGATACGCAGTATTTT
TRBV12-3/TRBV12-4,TRBJ1-1,.,.,CASSLRYTEAFF,TGTGCCAGCAGTTTAAGGTACACTGAAGCTTTCTTT
TRBV7-9,TRBJ1-1,.,.,CASSGVTEAFF,TGTGCCAGCAGCGGGGTCACTGAAGCTTTCTTT
TRBV14,TRBJ2-5,few,.,CASSQEVTIGGAATQYF,TGTGCCAGCAGCCAAGAAGTTACAATTGGGGGGGCTGCGACCCAGTACTTC
TRBV6-6,TRBJ2-6,.,TRBD2,CASSRTSGFSGANVLTF,TGTGCCAGCAGCCGGACTAGCGGGTTCTCTGGGGCCAACGTCCTGACTTTC
TRBV2,TRBJ2-1,.,TRBD2,CASSDRTSGAYNEQLF,TGTGCCAGCAGTGACAGGACTAGCGGGGCCTACAATGAGCAGCTCTTC
TRBV20-1,TRBJ1-6,once,.,CSATPSRTNSPLHF,TGCAGTGCTACCCCGTCCCGGACGAATTCACCCCTCCACTTT
TRBV19,TRBJ2-1,.,TRBD2,CASSRLAGYEQFF,TGTGCCAGTAGCAGACTAGCGGGGTACGAGCAGTTCTTC
TRBV4-1,TRBJ2-1,.,.,CASSPSNHLSSNEQFF,TGCGCCAGCAGCCCGTCGAACCATTTATCCTCCAATGAGCAGTTCTTC
TRBV4-1,TRBJ2-1,.,.,CASSQDRSAVYNEQFF,TGCGCCAGCAGCCAAGATCGGTCAGCTGTCTACAATGAGCAGTTCTTC
TRBV28,TRBJ2-7,few,TRBD2,CASSQLANPYEQYF,TGTGCCAGCAGTCAACTAGCGAACCCCTACGAGCAGTACTTC
TRBV6-1,TRBJ1-2,.,.,CASSVNGDNVGYTF,TGTGCCAGCAGTGTAAACGGGGATAATGTGGGCTACACCTTC
TRBV3-1,TRBJ2-7,.,.,CASSHTRDWEQYF,TGTGCCAGCAGCCACACCAGGGACTGGGAGCAGTACTTC
TRBV29-1,TRBJ2-7,many,TRBD1,CSVAPGQPTKQYF,TGCAGCGTCGCCCCGGGACAGCCTACGAAGCAGTACTTC
TRBV2,TRBJ2-1,.,TRBD2,CASSEGRMGTSGRSNEQFF,TGTGCCAGCAGTGAGGGTAGGATGGGGACTAGCGGGAGATCCAATGAGCAGTTCTTC
TRBV4-1,TRBJ2-3,many,.,CASSQEGTDTQYF,TGTGCCAGCAGCCAAGAAGGCACAGATACGCAGTATTTT
TRBV18,TRBJ1-2,.,.,CASSPGRLGGYTF,TGTGCCAGCTCACCAGGGAGACTTGGTGGCTACACCTTC
TRBV20-1,TRBJ2-1,few,.,CSASRSVSYNEQFF,TGCAGTGCTAGCAGGTCCGTCTCCTACAATGAGCAGTTCTTC
TRBV10-2,TRBJ2-3,.,.,CASSVPAGGAGGTDTQYF,TGCGCCAGCAGTGTTCCGGCAGGGGGGGCAGGGGGGACCGATACGCAGTATTTT
TRBV10-3,TRBJ1-4,.,.,CAISTLGGANEKLFF,TGTGCCATCAGCACCCTGGGGGGGGCTAATGAAAAACTGTTTTTT
TRBV20-1,TRBJ2-7,few,TRBD1,CSAADPGQGTGEQYF,TGCAGTGCAGCCGATCCGGGACAGGGAACGGGCGAGCAGTACTTC
TRBV15,TRBJ2-7,.,TRBD1,CATSGGQGMYEQYF,TGTGCCACCAGCGGGGGACAGGGGATGTACGAGCAGTACTTC
TRBV7-2,TRBJ2-5,few,TRBD2,CASSLVSGGGQETQYF,TGTGCCAGCAGCTTAGTTAGCGGGGGGGGCCAAGAGACCCAGTACTTC
TRBV30,TRBJ1-2,.,.,CAWRRGQAAYGYTF,TGTGCCTGGAGGCGGGGTCAGGCAGCCTATGGCTACACCTTC
TRBV20-1,TRBJ1-2,.,TRBD1,CSAKTGTVNGYTF,TGCAGTGCTAAAACCGGGACAGTAAATGGCTACACCTTC
TRBV29-1,TRBJ2-7,many,TRBD2,CSVVPSGSSYEQYF,TGCAGCGTTGTCCCTAGCGGGAGCTCCTACGAGCAGTACTTC
TRBV7-2,TRBJ2-7,few,TRBD2,CATNLGGLDEQYF,TGTGCCACCAATTTGGGGGGGTTGGACGAGCAGTACTTC
TRBV6-1,TRBJ2-3,few,.,CASSEGWAPDTQYF,TGTGCCAGCAGTGAGGGGTGGGCTCCAGATACGCAGTATTTT
TRBV19,TRBJ2-7,.,.,CASSFTDYHEQYF,TGTGCCAGTAGCTTCACGGACTACCACGAGCAGTACTTC
TRBV7-9,TRBJ2-7,.,.,CASSARVPGEQYF,TGTGCCAGCAGCGCTCGAGTCCCGGGCGAGCAGTACTTC
TRBV11-3,TRBJ2-7,.,.,CASSKGLDEQYF,TGTGCCAGCAGCAAGGGACTCGACGAGCAGTACTTC
TRBV9,TRBJ2-1,once,.,CASSAPGGVHYNEQFF,TGTGCCAGCAGCGCTCCAGGGGGGGTTCACTACAATGAGCAGTTCTTC
TRBV10-3,TRBJ2-3,many,.,CAISPGTTDTQYF,TGTGCCATCAGCCCGGGGACGACAGATACGCAGTATTTT